This T cell receptor beta chain was captured by sequencing in a study of CD8 T cells in Susac syndrome. With random hexamers, roughly 0.45 to 1 ug RNA was reverse transcribed. TCRdb re-called the immunoSEQ multiplex PCR reads through MiXCR, storing one row per CDR3 protein. The profile shows about 50,000 distinct CDR3 sequences, 93% of them singletons. The CDR3 is 12 amino acids. Germline V gene data show CDR1 as SQVTM and CDR2 as ANQGSEA. V was shortened by 2 bases and J by 5 bases, with 9 bases between the two germline ends. V usage is TRBV29-1 and J usage is TRBJ1-1; D is undetermined. The specimen was CD8+ T cells from PBMCs. This clonotype was obtained from a human donor with multiple sclerosis. The CDR3 region is CSVELRVTEAFF. CDR3 DNA sequence: TGCAGCGTTGAACTAAGGGTTACTGAAGCTTTCTTT.